One TCR beta chain is described in this entry. The data were obtained in a study of blood T cell repertoires in COVID-19. Study as a whole: T cells, B-cell-depleted T cells, or PBMCs provided the cDNA or gDNA that served as material.

The method was immunoSEQ multiplex PCR; TCRdb's version includes in-frame clones alone and lacks a portion of them. The data contain 190,000 or so clones, approximately 80% of them singletons. Per germline, CDR1 MNHEY and CDR2 SMNVEV (reference sequence). The junction had 9 bases not matched to a gene; V was cut back by 2 bases and J by 6 bases. CDR3 length: 16 residues. The clonotype was recovered from a man in his fifties or sixties who had recovered from COVID-19. This chain uses TRBV27 with TRBJ2-7; 11 bases are a match to TRBD1. Input material: peripheral blood. CDR3 DNA: TGTGCCAGCAGTTTAGGGACAGGGGGATTTAAGGTCGAGCAGTACTTC. Protein product: CASSLGTGGFKVEQYF.